Listed here is a single TCR beta chain. No antigen is known for it. These data are taken from a study of response to subunit inactivated influenza vaccine. TCRdb re-called the RT-PCR reads with MiXCR, one entry per CDR3 protein. Of a few hundred thousand distinct CDR3 sequences listed, about 20% are singletons. General study points: Researchers suggested that each seasonal influenza vaccination recruits few new T cells.

The CDR3 consists of 16 residues. V lost 6 bases to trimming and J lost 0 bases; unmatched junction nucleotides: 5. Germline V gives CDR1 MNHNS, CDR2 SASEGT. The clonotype was recovered from a man between 50 and 69 years old who received an inactivated influenza vaccine. Sequenced here: PBMCs from blood, sampled less than 22 months after vaccination. This sequence joins TRBV6-1 and TRBJ2-7; 13 bases map to TRBD2. The CDR3 protein is CASSSGLAGVSYEQYF. Here the CDR3 DNA reads TGTGCCAGCAGCTCAGGACTAGCGGGAGTCTCCTACGAGCAGTACTTC.